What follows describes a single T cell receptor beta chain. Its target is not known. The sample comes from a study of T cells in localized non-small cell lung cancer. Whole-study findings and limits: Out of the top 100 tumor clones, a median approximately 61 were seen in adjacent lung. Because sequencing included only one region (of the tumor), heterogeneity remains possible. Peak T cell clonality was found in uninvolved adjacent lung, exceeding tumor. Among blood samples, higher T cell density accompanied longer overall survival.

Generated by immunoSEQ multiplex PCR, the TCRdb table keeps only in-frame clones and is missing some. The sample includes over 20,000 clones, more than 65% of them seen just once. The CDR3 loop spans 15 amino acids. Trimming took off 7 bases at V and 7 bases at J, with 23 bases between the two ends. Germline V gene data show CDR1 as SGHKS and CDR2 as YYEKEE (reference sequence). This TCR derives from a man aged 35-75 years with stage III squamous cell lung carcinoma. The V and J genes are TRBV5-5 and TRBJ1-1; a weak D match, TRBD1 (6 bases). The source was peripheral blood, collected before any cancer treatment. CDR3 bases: TGTGCCAGCTCCAAGACGACAGCCGGGGGCGGTGAAGCTTTCTTT. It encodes CASSKTTAGGGEAFF.